Listed here is a single T cell receptor (beta chain). The entry originates in a study of blood T cell repertoires in COVID-19. This CDR3 comprises 17 residues. Germline V gene sequence: CDR1 LNHDA, CDR2 SQIVND (reference sequence). V lost 2 bases to trimming and J lost 0 bases, with 14 bases between them. Sequencing was performed with immunoSEQ multiplex PCR; in TCRdb, only in-frame clones are kept and a portion is missing. The sample records over 200,000 clones, roughly 80% being singletons. The V call is TRBV19, the J call TRBJ1-5; D possibly corresponds to TRBD1 (6 bases). Sample: peripheral blood. The TCR originated in a woman at least 80 years old with acute or convalescent COVID-19. This CDR3 is CASSIYSGDHSNQPQHF. The DNA of the CDR3 is TGTGCCAGTAGTATATACTCAGGGGATCATAGCAATCAGCCCCAGCATTTT. The full variable domain, completed using reference TRBV19 and TRBJ1-5, is DGGITQSPKYLFRKEGQNVTLSCEQNLNHDAMYWYRQDPGQGLRLIYYSQIVNDFQKGDIAEGYSVSREKKESFPLTVTSAQKNPTAFYLCASSIYSGDHSNQPQHFGDGTRLSIL.